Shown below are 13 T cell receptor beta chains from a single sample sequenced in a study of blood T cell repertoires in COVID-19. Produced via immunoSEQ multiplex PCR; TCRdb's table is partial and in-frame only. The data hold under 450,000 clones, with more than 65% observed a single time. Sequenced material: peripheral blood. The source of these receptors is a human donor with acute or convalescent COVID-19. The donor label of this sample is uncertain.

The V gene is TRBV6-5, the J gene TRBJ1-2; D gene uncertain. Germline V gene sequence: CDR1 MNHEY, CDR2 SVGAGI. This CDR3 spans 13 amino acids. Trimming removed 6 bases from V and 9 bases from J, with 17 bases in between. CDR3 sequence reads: CASSPLGVGSYTF. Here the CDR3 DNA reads TGTGCCAGCAGCCCCCTCGGGGTGGGAAGCTACACCTTC.

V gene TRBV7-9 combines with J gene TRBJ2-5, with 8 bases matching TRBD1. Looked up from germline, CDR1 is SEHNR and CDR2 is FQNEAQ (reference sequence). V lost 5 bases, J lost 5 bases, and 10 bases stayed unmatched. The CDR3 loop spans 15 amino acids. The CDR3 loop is CASSTRQGPAETQYF. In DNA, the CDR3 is TGTGCCAGCAGCACTAGACAGGGGCCGGCGGAGACCCAGTACTTC.

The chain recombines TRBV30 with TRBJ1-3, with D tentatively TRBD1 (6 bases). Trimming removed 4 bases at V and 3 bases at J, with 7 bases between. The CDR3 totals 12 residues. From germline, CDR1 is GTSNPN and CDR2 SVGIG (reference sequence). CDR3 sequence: CAWKGVGNTIYF. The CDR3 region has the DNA TGTGCCTGGAAGGGGGTTGGAAACACCATATATTTT.

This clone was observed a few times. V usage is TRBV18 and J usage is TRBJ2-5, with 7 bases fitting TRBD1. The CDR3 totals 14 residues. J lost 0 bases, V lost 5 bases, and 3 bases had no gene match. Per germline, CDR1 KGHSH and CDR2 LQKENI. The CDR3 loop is CASSFTGDQETQYF. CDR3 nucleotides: TGTGCCAGCTCATTCACAGGGGACCAAGAGACCCAGTACTTC.

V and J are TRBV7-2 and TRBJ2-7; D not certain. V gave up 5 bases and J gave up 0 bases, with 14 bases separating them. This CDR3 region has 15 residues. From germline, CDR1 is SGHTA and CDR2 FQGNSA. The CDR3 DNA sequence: TGTGCCAGCAGCATAAAGAACTCCCACTCCTACGAGCAGTACTTC. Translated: CASSIKNSHSYEQYF.

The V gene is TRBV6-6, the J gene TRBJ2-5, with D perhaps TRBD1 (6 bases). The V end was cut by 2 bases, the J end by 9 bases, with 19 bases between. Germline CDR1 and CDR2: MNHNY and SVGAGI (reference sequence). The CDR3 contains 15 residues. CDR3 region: CASSYDRTVGKAQYF. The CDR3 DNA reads TGTGCCAGCAGTTACGATCGGACAGTCGGTAAGGCCCAGTACTTC.

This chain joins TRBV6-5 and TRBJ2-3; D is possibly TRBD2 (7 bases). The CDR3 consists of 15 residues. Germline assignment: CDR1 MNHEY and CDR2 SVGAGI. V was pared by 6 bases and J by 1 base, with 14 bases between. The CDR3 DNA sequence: TGTGCCAGCAGATCGGCGGGGGCCGGCACAGATACGCAGTATTTT. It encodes CASRSAGAGTDTQYF.

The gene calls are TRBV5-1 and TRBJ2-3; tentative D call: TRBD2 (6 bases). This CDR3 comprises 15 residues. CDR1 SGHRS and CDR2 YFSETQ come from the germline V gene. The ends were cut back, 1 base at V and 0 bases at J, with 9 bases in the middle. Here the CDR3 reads CASSLREFSTDTQYF. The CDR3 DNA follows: TGCGCCAGCAGCTTGCGGGAGTTCAGCACAGATACGCAGTATTTT.

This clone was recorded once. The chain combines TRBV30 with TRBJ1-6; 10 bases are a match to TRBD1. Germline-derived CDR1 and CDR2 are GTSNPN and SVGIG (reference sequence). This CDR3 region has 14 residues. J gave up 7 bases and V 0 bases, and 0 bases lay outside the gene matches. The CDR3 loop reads CAWSVGQGNSPLHF. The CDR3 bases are TGTGCCTGGAGTGTGGGACAGGGGAATTCACCCCTCCACTTT.

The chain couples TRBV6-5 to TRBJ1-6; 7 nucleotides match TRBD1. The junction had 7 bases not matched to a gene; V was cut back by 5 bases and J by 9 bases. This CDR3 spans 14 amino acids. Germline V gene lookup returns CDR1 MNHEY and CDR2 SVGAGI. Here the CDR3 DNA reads TGTGCCAGCAGTCTGACAGGGCAAAGTTCACCCCTCCACTTT. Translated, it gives CASSLTGQSSPLHF.

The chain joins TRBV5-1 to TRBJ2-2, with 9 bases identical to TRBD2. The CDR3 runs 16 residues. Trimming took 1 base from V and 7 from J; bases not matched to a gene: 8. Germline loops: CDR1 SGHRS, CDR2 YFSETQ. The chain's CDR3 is CASSLQAGGAGGELFF. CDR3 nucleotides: TGCGCCAGCAGCTTGCAAGCGGGAGGCGCGGGCGGGGAGCTGTTTTTT.

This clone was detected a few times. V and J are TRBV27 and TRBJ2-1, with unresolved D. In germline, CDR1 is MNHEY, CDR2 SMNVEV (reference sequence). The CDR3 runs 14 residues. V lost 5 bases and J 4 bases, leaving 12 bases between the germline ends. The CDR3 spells CASSAIPRYNEQFF. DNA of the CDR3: TGTGCCAGCAGTGCCATCCCCAGATACAATGAGCAGTTCTTC.

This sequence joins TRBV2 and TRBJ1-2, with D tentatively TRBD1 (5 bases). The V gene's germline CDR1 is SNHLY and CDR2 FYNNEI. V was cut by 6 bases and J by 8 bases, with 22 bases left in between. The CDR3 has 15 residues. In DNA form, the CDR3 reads TGTGCCAGCAGCCCCGATCAGGCTGGGGGAGGGGGCTACACCTTC. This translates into CASSPDQAGGGGYTF.